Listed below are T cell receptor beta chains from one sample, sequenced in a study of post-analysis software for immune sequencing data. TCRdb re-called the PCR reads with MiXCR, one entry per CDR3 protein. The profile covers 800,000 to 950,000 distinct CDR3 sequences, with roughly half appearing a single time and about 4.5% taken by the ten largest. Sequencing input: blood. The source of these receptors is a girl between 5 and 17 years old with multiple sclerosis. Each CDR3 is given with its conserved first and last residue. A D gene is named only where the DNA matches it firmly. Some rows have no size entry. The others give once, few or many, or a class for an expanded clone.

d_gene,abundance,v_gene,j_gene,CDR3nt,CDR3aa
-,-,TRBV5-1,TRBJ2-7,TGCGCCAGCAGCGACAGCCGGACCTACGAGCAGTACTTC,CASSDSRTYEQYF
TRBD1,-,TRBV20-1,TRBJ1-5,TGCAGTGCCCCGCCGGGACAGGGTATGAGCAATCAGCCCCAGCATTTT,CSAPPGQGMSNQPQHF
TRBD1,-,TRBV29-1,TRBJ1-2,TGCAGCGTTGACAATAATCCGGGACAGCCCTACTATGGCTACACCTTC,CSVDNNPGQPYYGYTF
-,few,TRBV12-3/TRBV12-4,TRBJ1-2,TGTGCCAGCAGTTTACTGGGGGCGGGCTATGGCTACACCTTC,CASSLLGAGYGYTF
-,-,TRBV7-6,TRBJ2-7,TGTGCCAGCAGCTCCCGGCGGTACAATGAGCAGTACTTC,CASSSRRYNEQYF
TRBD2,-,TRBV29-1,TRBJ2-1,TGCAGCGTTGAAGATCAGCCTAGCGGGAGGTCGAAGTTCTTC,CSVEDQPSGRSKFF
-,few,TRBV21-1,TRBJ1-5,TGTGCCAGCAGCTTTCGAAGGACCTTAGGACAGGGCAATCAGCCCCAGCATTTT,CASSFRRTLGQGNQPQHF
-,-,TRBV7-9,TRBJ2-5,TGTGCCAGCAGCTATAAGACTGAGTACCAAGAGACCCAGTACTTC,CASSYKTEYQETQYF
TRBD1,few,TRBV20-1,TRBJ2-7,TGCAGTGCTAGCCGACAGGGCTCCTACGAGCAGTACTTC,CSASRQGSYEQYF
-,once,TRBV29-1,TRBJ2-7,TGCAGCGTTGAAGATGTAGGCCAGTCTCGCTACGAGCAGTACTTC,CSVEDVGQSRYEQYF
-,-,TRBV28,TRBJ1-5,TGTGCCAGCAGTTTCCAGGGACCTAGCAATCAGCCCCAGCATTTT,CASSFQGPSNQPQHF
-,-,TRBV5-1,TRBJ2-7,TGCGCCAGCAGCAAGGACACGTACGAGCAGTACTTC,CASSKDTYEQYF
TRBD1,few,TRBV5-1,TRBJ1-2,TGCGCCAGCAGCACACTGACAGGGGAGGTTCATGGCTACACCTTC,CASSTLTGEVHGYTF
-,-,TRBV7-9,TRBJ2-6,TGTGCCAGCATGGGATGGTCTGGGGCCAACGTCCTGACTTTC,CASMGWSGANVLTF
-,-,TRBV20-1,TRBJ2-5,TGCAGTGCTGAACCGGGACTGGGGCTTCAAGAGACCCAGTACTTC,CSAEPGLGLQETQYF
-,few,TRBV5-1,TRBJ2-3,TGCGCCAGCAGCTTGGAAGTGGGACGGGGCACAGATACGCAGTATTTT,CASSLEVGRGTDTQYF
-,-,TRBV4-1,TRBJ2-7,TGCGCCAGCAGCCAAGCGGCCTTCTTATCCTACGAGCAGTACTTC,CASSQAAFLSYEQYF
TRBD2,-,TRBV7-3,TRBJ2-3,TGTGCCAGCAAAGTCAGCGGGGGGATTGATACGCAGTATTTT,CASKVSGGIDTQYF
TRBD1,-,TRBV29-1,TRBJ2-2,TGCAGCGTCCAGGGGGACGAGCTGGCCACCGGGGAGCTGTTTTTT,CSVQGDELATGELFF
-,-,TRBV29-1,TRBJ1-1,TGCAGCGTCATACCGGGGGGATCAATGAACACTGAAGCTTTCTTT,CSVIPGGSMNTEAFF